Below, 17 T cell receptor beta chains from the same sample are listed, as sequenced in a study of blood T cell repertoires in COVID-19. The table came from immunoSEQ multiplex PCR; TCRdb's copy has only in-frame clones and leaves some out. Among roughly 42,000 clones listed, roughly 80% were seen once. Specimen: peripheral blood. All receptors derive from a woman at least 80 years old with acute or convalescent COVID-19.

This CDR3 reads CASSGQGPYEQYF. Here the CDR3 DNA reads TGTGCCAGCAGCGGACAGGGGCCCTACGAGCAGTACTTC. The chain carries TRBV3-1 (or the pseudogene TRBV3-2) and TRBJ2-7, with 9 bases that match TRBD1. Germline-derived CDR1 and CDR2 are LGHDT and YNNKEL (reference sequence). Germline trimming cut 5 bases from V and 2 bases from J; bases unmatched to any gene: 1. The CDR3 consists of 13 residues.

The chain couples TRBV19 to TRBJ2-3; a possible D gene is TRBD2 (6 bases). Trimming took 6 bases from V and 0 from J, leaving 10 bases between them. The CDR3 covers 14 residues. CDR1 and CDR2 from the germline V gene are LNHDA and SQIVND (reference sequence). In nucleotides, the CDR3 is TGTGCCAGTAGGTCCGGGACTAGCACAGATACGCAGTATTTT. Its translation: CASRSGTSTDTQYF.

CDR3 DNA: TGTGCCAGCAGCTTATCTAGCGGGAGTGGCTACGAGCAGTACTTC. This sequence encodes CASSLSSGSGYEQYF. This chain joins TRBV7-2 and TRBJ2-7, with 10 bases lining up with TRBD2. Germline V gives CDR1 SGHTA, CDR2 FQGNSA. Unmatched junction bases numbered 4, after V lost 2 bases and J lost 3 bases. This CDR3 comprises 15 residues. Full variable domain (missing parts from reference TRBV7-2 and TRBJ2-7): GAGVSQSPSNKVTEKGKDVELRCDPISGHTALYWYRQSLGQGLEFLIYFQGNSAPDKSGLPSDRFSAERTGGSVSTLTIQRTQQEDSAVYLCASSLSSGSGYEQYFGPGTRLTVT.

This clone was found once. The DNA for the CDR3 is TGTGCCAGCAGCGAAGGGGGCCGAAACACCGGGGAGCTGTTTTTT. Translated, it gives CASSEGGRNTGELFF. This sequence joins TRBV9 and TRBJ2-2; TRBD1 matches 7 bases. The CDR3 is made up of 15 amino acids. With V trimmed by 3 bases and J by 2 bases, 4 bases remained unmatched. Germline assignment: CDR1 SGDLS and CDR2 YYNGEE. The whole variable domain, filled in from reference TRBV9 and TRBJ2-2, reads DSGVTQTPKHLITATGQRVTLRCSPRSGDLSVYWYQQSLDQGLQFLIQYYNGEERAKGNILERFSAQQFPDLHSELNLSSLELGDSALYFCASSEGGRNTGELFFGEGSRLTVL.

V and J are TRBV29-1 and TRBJ1-1; tentative D call: TRBD1 (5 bases). Germline CDR1 SQVTM, CDR2 ANQGSEA. The V gene lost 2 bases and the J gene lost 5 bases, with 21 bases spanning the gap. The CDR3 extends over 16 amino acids. The CDR3 sequence is CSVESSGDCWRTEAFF. CDR3 in DNA: TGCAGCGTTGAATCGTCTGGGGACTGTTGGAGGACTGAAGCTTTCTTT.

This sequence joins TRBV18 and TRBJ2-7, with no clear D. The V gene's germline CDR1 is KGHSH and CDR2 LQKENI. This CDR3 region has 16 residues. The ends were cut back, 2 bases at V and 2 bases at J, with 16 bases in the middle. The DNA for the CDR3 is TGTGCCAGCTCACCATCCAGTCTTCCGTTTCCCTACGAGCAGTACTTC. Amino acid sequence: CASSPSSLPFPYEQYF. Complete variable domain (other parts from reference TRBV18 and TRBJ2-7): NAGVMQNPRHLVRRRGQEARLRCSPMKGHSHVYWYRQLPEEGLKFMVYLQKENIIDESGMPKERFSAEFPKEGPSILRIQQVVRGDSAAYFCASSPSSLPFPYEQYFGPGTRLTVT.

J is TRBJ2-2 and V is TRBV30; D may be TRBD2 (6 bases). The CDR3 has 15 residues. V lost 2 bases and J 1 base, leaving 11 bases between the germline ends. Per the germline V gene, CDR1 is GTSNPN and CDR2 is SVGIG (reference sequence). CDR3 residues: CAWSSGSGNTGELFF. The CDR3 coding sequence is TGTGCCTGGAGTTCTGGTAGCGGGAACACCGGGGAGCTGTTTTTT.

For this clone: This may come from a read error, since a much larger clone is one base off. The V call is TRBV6-2 or TRBV6-3, the J call TRBJ1-2; no clear D gene. The CDR3 totals 13 residues. V was shortened by 4 bases and J by 0 bases, with 6 bases between the two germline ends. From germline, CDR1 is MNHEY and CDR2 SVGEGT. CDR3 DNA sequence: TGTGCCAGCAGTTTAACAGCTAACTATGGCTACACCTTC. Its protein is CASSLTANYGYTF.

The chain recombines TRBV11-2 with TRBJ1-1; TRBD1 matches 8 bases. The CDR3 has 15 residues. In germline, CDR1 is SGHAT, CDR2 FQNNGV. V lost 4 bases and J lost 6; bases outside the gene matches: 10. CDR3 protein: CASSSGQGPRAEAFF. The CDR3 region has the DNA TGTGCCAGCAGCTCCGGACAGGGCCCGAGGGCTGAAGCTTTCTTT.

V usage is TRBV19 and J usage is TRBJ1-1; D gene unclear. The CDR3 length is 15 residues. Trimming removed 7 bases at V and 4 bases at J, with 19 bases between. Germline V gives CDR1 LNHDA, CDR2 SQIVND (reference sequence). The CDR3 loop is CASTLGGLGGTEAFF. The CDR3 DNA reads as TGTGCCAGTACTCTTGGAGGACTGGGAGGCACTGAAGCTTTCTTT.

This rearrangement joins TRBV5-1 to TRBJ2-2, with no clear D. The CDR3 totals 13 residues. V lost 2 bases to trimming and J lost 4 bases, with 6 bases between them. Germline V CDR1 and CDR2: SGHRS, YFSETQ. This CDR3 reads CASSFLGTGELFF. Here the CDR3 DNA reads TGCGCCAGCAGCTTTCTCGGCACCGGGGAGCTGTTTTTT.

The gene calls are TRBV5-1 and TRBJ2-5; D may be TRBD2 (5 bases). V was trimmed by 3 bases and J by 3 bases, leaving 12 bases between them. This CDR3 has 14 residues. In germline, CDR1 is SGHRS, CDR2 YFSETQ. Here the CDR3 DNA reads TGCGCCAGCAGCTGGCTGTTGCGGGAAGAGACCCAGTACTTC. Translated, it gives CASSWLLREETQYF.

This clone occurred once. This rearrangement joins TRBV7-9 to TRBJ2-7; 7 bases line up with TRBD1. V lost 3 bases to trimming and J lost 6 bases; unmatched junction nucleotides: 2. Germline values: CDR1 SEHNR, CDR2 FQNEAQ (reference sequence). The CDR3 consists of 12 residues. CDR3 sequence reads: CASSFTGVEQYF. The CDR3 bases are TGTGCCAGCAGCTTTACAGGGGTCGAGCAGTACTTC.

V and J are TRBV12-5 and TRBJ1-5; TRBD1 aligns across 8 bases. Losses at the gene ends were 1 base for V and 4 bases for J; bases not matched to a gene: 3. The germline V gene has CDR1 LGHNT and CDR2 FRNRAP. The CDR3 has 15 residues. The CDR3 nucleotides are TGTGCTAGTGGTTTGGACAGGGGGGGGAATCAGCCCCAGCATTTT. Protein sequence: CASGLDRGGNQPQHF.

This clone was seen a handful of times. The chain has TRBV19 and TRBJ2-5; no firm D call. V lost 3 bases to trimming and J lost 5 bases, with 19 bases between them. This CDR3 is 16 amino acids long. Germline V gene data show CDR1 as LNHDA and CDR2 as SQIVND (reference sequence). In DNA, the CDR3 is TGTGCCAGTAGTATTGGCGGAGCCACGGGTGTGGAGACCCAGTACTTC. Translated, it gives CASSIGGATGVETQYF.

V gene TRBV9 combines with J gene TRBJ2-3; 8 positions match TRBD2. Germline loops: CDR1 SGDLS, CDR2 YYNGEE. This CDR3 region has 15 residues. The V gene end was trimmed by 4 bases and the J gene end by 0 bases; junction bases not matched to a gene: 4. CDR3 DNA sequence: TGTGCCAGCAGCACTTCTAGCGGGAGCACAGATACGCAGTATTTT. The encoded protein is CASSTSSGSTDTQYF.

Points on this clone: The junction and the germline gene differ at one end; a read error may be behind it. This chain links TRBV19 with TRBJ2-1; 11 bases fit TRBD2. Germline V lookup: CDR1 LNHDA, CDR2 SQIVND (reference sequence). CDR3 length: 12 residues. The CDR3 protein is CASSLPLAGVVF. CDR3 bases: TGTGCCAGTAGTCTCCCACTAGCGGGAGTCGTCTTC. Full variable domain (outside the CDR3, taken from reference TRBV19 and TRBJ2-1): DGGITQSPKYLFRKEGQNVTLSCEQNLNHDAMYWYRQDPGQGLRLIYYSQIVNDFQKGDIAEGYSVSREKKESFPLTVTSAQKNPTAFYLCASSLPLAGVVFGPGTRLTVL.